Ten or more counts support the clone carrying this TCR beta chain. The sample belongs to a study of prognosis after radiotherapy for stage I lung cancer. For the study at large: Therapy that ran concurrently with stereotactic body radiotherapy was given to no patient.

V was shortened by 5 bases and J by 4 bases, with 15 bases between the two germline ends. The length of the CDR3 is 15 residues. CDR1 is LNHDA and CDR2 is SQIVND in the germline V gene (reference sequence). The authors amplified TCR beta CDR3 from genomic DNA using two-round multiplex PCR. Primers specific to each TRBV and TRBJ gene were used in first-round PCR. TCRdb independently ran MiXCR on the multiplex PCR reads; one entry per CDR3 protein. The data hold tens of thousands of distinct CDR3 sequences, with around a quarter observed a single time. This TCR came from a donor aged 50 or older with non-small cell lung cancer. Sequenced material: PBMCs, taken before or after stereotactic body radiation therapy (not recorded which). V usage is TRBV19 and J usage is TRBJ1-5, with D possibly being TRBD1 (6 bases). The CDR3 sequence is CASSPQKTGNQPQHF. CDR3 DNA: TGTGCCAGTAGTCCTCAAAAAACAGGGAATCAGCCCCAGCATTTT.